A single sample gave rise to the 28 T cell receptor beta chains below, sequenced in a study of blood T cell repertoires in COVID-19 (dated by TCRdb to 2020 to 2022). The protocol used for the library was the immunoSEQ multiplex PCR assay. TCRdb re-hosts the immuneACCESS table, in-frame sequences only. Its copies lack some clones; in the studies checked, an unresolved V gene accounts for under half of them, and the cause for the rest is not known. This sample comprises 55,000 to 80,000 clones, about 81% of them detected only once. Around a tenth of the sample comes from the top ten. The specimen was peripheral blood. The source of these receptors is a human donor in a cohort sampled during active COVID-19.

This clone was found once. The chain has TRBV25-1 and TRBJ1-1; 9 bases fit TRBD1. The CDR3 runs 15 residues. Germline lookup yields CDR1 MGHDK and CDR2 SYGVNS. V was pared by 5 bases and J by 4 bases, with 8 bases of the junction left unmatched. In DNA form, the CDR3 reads TGTGCCAGCAGTAGACCCGGGACAGGGTCCACTGAAGCTTTCTTT. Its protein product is CASSRPGTGSTEAFF.

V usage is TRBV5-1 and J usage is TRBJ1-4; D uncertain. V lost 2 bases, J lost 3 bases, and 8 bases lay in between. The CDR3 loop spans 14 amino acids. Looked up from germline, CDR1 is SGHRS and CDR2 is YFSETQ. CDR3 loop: CASSFGESNEKLFF. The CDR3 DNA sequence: TGCGCCAGCAGCTTCGGGGAGTCTAATGAAAAACTGTTTTTT.

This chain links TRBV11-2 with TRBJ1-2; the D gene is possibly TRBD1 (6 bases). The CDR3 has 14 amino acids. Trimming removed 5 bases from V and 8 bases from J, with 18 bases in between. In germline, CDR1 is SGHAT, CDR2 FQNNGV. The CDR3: CASSRNDRPFGYTF. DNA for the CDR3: TGTGCCAGCAGCCGGAACGACAGGCCCTTCGGCTACACCTTC.

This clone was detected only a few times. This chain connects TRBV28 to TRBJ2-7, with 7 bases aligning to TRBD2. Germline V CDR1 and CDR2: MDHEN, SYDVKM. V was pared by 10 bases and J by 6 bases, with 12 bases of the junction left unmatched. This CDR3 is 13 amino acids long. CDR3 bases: TGTGCCACCTCGGGAGGTGCGGTTTCCGAGCAGTACTTC. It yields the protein CATSGGAVSEQYF.

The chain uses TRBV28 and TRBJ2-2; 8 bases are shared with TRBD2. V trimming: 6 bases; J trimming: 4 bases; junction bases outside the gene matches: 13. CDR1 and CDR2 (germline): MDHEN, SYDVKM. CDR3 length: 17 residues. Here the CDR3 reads CASSLPTGRGSTGELFF. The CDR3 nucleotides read TGTGCCAGCAGCTTACCCACCGGGAGGGGGAGCACCGGGGAGCTGTTTTTT.

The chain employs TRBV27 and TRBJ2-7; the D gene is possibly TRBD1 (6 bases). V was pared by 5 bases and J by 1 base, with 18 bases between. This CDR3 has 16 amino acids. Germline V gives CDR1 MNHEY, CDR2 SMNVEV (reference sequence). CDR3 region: CASSPSTGPVSYEQYF. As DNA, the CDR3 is TGTGCCAGCAGTCCTTCCACAGGGCCCGTTTCCTACGAGCAGTACTTC.

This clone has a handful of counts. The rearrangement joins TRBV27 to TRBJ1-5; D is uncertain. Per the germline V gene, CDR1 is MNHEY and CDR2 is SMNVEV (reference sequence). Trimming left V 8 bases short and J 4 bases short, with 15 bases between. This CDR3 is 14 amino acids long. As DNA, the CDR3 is TGTGCCAGCCCGCCCGGAGGCCAAAATCAGCCCCAGCATTTT. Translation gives CASPPGGQNQPQHF.

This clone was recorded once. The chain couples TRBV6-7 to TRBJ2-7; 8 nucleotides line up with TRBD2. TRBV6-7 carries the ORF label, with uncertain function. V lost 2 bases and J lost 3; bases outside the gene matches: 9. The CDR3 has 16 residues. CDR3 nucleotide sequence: TGTGCCAGCAGTTACCCTAATTCGGGAGGGAGCTACGAGCAGTACTTC. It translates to CASSYPNSGGSYEQYF.

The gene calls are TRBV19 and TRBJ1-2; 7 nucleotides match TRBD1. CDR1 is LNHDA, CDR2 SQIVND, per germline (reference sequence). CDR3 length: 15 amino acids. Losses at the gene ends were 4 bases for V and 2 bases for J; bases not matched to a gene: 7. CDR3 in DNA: TGTGCCAGTAGTACCCCCGAGACAGGGAACTATGGCTACACCTTC. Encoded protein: CASSTPETGNYGYTF.

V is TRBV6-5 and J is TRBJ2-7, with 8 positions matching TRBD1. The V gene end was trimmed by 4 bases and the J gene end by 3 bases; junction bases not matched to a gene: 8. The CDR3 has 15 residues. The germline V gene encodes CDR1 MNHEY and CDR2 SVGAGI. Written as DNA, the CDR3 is TGTGCCAGCAGTTTCTCGGGACAGGCTTACTACGAGCAGTACTTC. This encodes CASSFSGQAYYEQYF.

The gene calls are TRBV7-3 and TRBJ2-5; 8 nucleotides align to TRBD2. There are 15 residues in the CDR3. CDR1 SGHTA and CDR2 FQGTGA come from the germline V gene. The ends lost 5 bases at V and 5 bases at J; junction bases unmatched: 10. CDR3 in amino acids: CASSQSGLVGETQYF. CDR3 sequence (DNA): TGTGCCAGCAGCCAATCGGGACTAGTAGGGGAGACCCAGTACTTC.

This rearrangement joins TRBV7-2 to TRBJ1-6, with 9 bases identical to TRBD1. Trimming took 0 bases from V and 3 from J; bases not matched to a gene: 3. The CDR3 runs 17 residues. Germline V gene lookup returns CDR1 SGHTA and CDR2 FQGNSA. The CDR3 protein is CASSLAGQGFYNSPLHF. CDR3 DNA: TGTGCCAGCAGCTTAGCGGGACAGGGTTTCTATAATTCACCCCTCCACTTT.

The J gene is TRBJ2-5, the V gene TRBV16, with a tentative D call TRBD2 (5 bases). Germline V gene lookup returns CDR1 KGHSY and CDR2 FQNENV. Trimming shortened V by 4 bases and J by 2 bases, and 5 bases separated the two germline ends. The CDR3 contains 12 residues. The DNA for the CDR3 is TGTGCCAGCAGCCCGGGACAAGAGACCCAGTACTTC. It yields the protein CASSPGQETQYF.

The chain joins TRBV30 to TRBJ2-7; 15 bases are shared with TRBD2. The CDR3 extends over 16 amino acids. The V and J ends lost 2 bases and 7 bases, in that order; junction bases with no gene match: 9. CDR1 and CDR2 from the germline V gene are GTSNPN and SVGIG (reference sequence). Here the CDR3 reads CAWSKGTSGRTGEQYF. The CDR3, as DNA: TGTGCCTGGAGTAAGGGGACTAGCGGGAGGACGGGTGAGCAGTACTTC.

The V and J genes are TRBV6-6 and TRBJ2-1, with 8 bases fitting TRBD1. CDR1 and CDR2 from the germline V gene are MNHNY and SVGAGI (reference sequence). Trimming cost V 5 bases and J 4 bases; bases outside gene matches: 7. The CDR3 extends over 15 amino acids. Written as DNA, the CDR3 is TGTGCCAGCAGTGACCAGGGGGCCTCTTACAATGAGCAGTTCTTC. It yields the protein CASSDQGASYNEQFF.

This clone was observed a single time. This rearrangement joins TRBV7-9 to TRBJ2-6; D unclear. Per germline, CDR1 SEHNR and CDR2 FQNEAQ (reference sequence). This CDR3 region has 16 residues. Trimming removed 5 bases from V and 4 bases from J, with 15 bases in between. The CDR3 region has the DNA TGTGCCAGCAGCCCATCGGGTATCTGGGGGGCCAACGTCCTGACTTTC. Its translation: CASSPSGIWGANVLTF.

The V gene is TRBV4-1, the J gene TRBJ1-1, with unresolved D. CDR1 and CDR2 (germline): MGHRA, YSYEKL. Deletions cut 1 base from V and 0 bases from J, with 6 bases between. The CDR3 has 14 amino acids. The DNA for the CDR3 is TGCGCCAGCAGCCAAGGATCAGTGAACACTGAAGCTTTCTTT. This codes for CASSQGSVNTEAFF.

CDR3 coding DNA: TGTGCCAGCAGCTTAGGTAGGAGTACAGATACGCAGTATTTT. This translates into CASSLGRSTDTQYF. This chain links TRBV11-3 with TRBJ2-3; D gene unclear. CDR1 is SGHNT, CDR2 YENEEA, per germline. V lost 1 base and J 3 bases, leaving 8 bases between the germline ends. There are 14 residues in the CDR3.

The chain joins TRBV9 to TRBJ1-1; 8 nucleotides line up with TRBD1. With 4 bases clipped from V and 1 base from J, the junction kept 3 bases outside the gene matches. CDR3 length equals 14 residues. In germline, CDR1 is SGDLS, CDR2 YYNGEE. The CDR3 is CASSSGGANTEAFF. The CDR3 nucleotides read TGTGCCAGCAGCTCAGGGGGCGCGAACACTGAAGCTTTCTTT.

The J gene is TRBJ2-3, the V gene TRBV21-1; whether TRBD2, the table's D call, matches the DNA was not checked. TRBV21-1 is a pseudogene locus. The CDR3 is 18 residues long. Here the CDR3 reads CASSNANHGRERADTQYF. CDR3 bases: TGTGCCAGCAGCAATGCCAACCACGGGCGGGAGCGGGCAGATACGCAGTATTTT.

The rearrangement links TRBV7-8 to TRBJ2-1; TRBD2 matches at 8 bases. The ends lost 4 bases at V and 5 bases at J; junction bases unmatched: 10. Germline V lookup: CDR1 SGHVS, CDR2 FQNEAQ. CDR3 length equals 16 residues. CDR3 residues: CASSSLVAGIDNEQFF. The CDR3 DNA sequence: TGTGCCAGCAGCTCGCTAGTAGCGGGAATAGACAATGAGCAGTTCTTC.

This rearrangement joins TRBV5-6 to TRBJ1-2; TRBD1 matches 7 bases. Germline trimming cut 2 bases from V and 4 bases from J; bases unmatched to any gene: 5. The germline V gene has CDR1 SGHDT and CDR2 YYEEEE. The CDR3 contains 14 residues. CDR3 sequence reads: CASSFEGAGYGYTF. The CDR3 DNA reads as TGTGCCAGCAGCTTTGAGGGGGCTGGCTATGGCTACACCTTC.

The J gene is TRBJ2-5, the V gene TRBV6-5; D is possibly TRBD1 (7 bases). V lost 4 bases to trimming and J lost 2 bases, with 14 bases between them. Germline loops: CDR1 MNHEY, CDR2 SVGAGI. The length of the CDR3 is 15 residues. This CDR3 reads CASSFLTGRQETQYF. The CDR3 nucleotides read TGTGCCAGCAGTTTCTTGACAGGGAGGCAAGAGACCCAGTACTTC.

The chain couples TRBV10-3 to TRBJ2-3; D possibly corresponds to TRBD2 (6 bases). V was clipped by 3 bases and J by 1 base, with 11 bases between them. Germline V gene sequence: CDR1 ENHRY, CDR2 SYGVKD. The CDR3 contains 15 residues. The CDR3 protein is CAISDPGLGTDTQYF. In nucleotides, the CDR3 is TGTGCCATCAGTGACCCGGGACTCGGCACAGATACGCAGTATTTT.

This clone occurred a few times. The CDR3, as DNA: TGCGCCAGCAGCTTGGAGAGTGAGTTGCAAAACACTGAAGCTTTCTTT. This gives the protein CASSLESELQNTEAFF. V and J are TRBV5-1 and TRBJ1-1; D is undetermined. The length of the CDR3 is 16 residues. V was shortened by 0 bases and J by 2 bases, with 14 bases between the two germline ends. Germline-derived CDR1 and CDR2 are SGHRS and YFSETQ. Based on the CDR3 plus reference TRBV5-1 and TRBJ1-1, the full variable domain is KAGVTQTPRYLIKTRGQQVTLSCSPISGHRSVSWYQQTPGQGLQFLFEYFSETQRNKGNFPGRFSGRQFSNSRSEMNVSTLELGDSALYLCASSLESELQNTEAFFGQGTRLTVV.

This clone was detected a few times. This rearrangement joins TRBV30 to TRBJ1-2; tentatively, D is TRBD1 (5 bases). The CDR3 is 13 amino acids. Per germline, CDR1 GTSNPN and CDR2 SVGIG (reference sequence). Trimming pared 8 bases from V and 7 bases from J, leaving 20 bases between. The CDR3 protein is CAGKSGTPSGYTF. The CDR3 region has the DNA TGTGCCGGTAAAAGCGGGACTCCCAGTGGCTACACCTTC.

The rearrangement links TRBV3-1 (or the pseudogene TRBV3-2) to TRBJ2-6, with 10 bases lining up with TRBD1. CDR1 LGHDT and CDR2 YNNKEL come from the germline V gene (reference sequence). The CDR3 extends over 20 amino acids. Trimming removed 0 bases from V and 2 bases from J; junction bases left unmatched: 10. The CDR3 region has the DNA TGTGCCAGCAGCCAAGATTTGCGGACAGGGGGAGAGGCTGGGGCCAACGTCCTGACTTTC. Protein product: CASSQDLRTGGEAGANVLTF.

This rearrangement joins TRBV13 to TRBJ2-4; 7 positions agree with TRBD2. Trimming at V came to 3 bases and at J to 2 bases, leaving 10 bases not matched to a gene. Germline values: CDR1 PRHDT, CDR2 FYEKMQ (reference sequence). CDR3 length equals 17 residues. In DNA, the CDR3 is TGTGCCAGCAGCTTCTCGGGCGGAGCGGGAACCAAAAACATTCAGTACTTC. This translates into CASSFSGGAGTKNIQYF.